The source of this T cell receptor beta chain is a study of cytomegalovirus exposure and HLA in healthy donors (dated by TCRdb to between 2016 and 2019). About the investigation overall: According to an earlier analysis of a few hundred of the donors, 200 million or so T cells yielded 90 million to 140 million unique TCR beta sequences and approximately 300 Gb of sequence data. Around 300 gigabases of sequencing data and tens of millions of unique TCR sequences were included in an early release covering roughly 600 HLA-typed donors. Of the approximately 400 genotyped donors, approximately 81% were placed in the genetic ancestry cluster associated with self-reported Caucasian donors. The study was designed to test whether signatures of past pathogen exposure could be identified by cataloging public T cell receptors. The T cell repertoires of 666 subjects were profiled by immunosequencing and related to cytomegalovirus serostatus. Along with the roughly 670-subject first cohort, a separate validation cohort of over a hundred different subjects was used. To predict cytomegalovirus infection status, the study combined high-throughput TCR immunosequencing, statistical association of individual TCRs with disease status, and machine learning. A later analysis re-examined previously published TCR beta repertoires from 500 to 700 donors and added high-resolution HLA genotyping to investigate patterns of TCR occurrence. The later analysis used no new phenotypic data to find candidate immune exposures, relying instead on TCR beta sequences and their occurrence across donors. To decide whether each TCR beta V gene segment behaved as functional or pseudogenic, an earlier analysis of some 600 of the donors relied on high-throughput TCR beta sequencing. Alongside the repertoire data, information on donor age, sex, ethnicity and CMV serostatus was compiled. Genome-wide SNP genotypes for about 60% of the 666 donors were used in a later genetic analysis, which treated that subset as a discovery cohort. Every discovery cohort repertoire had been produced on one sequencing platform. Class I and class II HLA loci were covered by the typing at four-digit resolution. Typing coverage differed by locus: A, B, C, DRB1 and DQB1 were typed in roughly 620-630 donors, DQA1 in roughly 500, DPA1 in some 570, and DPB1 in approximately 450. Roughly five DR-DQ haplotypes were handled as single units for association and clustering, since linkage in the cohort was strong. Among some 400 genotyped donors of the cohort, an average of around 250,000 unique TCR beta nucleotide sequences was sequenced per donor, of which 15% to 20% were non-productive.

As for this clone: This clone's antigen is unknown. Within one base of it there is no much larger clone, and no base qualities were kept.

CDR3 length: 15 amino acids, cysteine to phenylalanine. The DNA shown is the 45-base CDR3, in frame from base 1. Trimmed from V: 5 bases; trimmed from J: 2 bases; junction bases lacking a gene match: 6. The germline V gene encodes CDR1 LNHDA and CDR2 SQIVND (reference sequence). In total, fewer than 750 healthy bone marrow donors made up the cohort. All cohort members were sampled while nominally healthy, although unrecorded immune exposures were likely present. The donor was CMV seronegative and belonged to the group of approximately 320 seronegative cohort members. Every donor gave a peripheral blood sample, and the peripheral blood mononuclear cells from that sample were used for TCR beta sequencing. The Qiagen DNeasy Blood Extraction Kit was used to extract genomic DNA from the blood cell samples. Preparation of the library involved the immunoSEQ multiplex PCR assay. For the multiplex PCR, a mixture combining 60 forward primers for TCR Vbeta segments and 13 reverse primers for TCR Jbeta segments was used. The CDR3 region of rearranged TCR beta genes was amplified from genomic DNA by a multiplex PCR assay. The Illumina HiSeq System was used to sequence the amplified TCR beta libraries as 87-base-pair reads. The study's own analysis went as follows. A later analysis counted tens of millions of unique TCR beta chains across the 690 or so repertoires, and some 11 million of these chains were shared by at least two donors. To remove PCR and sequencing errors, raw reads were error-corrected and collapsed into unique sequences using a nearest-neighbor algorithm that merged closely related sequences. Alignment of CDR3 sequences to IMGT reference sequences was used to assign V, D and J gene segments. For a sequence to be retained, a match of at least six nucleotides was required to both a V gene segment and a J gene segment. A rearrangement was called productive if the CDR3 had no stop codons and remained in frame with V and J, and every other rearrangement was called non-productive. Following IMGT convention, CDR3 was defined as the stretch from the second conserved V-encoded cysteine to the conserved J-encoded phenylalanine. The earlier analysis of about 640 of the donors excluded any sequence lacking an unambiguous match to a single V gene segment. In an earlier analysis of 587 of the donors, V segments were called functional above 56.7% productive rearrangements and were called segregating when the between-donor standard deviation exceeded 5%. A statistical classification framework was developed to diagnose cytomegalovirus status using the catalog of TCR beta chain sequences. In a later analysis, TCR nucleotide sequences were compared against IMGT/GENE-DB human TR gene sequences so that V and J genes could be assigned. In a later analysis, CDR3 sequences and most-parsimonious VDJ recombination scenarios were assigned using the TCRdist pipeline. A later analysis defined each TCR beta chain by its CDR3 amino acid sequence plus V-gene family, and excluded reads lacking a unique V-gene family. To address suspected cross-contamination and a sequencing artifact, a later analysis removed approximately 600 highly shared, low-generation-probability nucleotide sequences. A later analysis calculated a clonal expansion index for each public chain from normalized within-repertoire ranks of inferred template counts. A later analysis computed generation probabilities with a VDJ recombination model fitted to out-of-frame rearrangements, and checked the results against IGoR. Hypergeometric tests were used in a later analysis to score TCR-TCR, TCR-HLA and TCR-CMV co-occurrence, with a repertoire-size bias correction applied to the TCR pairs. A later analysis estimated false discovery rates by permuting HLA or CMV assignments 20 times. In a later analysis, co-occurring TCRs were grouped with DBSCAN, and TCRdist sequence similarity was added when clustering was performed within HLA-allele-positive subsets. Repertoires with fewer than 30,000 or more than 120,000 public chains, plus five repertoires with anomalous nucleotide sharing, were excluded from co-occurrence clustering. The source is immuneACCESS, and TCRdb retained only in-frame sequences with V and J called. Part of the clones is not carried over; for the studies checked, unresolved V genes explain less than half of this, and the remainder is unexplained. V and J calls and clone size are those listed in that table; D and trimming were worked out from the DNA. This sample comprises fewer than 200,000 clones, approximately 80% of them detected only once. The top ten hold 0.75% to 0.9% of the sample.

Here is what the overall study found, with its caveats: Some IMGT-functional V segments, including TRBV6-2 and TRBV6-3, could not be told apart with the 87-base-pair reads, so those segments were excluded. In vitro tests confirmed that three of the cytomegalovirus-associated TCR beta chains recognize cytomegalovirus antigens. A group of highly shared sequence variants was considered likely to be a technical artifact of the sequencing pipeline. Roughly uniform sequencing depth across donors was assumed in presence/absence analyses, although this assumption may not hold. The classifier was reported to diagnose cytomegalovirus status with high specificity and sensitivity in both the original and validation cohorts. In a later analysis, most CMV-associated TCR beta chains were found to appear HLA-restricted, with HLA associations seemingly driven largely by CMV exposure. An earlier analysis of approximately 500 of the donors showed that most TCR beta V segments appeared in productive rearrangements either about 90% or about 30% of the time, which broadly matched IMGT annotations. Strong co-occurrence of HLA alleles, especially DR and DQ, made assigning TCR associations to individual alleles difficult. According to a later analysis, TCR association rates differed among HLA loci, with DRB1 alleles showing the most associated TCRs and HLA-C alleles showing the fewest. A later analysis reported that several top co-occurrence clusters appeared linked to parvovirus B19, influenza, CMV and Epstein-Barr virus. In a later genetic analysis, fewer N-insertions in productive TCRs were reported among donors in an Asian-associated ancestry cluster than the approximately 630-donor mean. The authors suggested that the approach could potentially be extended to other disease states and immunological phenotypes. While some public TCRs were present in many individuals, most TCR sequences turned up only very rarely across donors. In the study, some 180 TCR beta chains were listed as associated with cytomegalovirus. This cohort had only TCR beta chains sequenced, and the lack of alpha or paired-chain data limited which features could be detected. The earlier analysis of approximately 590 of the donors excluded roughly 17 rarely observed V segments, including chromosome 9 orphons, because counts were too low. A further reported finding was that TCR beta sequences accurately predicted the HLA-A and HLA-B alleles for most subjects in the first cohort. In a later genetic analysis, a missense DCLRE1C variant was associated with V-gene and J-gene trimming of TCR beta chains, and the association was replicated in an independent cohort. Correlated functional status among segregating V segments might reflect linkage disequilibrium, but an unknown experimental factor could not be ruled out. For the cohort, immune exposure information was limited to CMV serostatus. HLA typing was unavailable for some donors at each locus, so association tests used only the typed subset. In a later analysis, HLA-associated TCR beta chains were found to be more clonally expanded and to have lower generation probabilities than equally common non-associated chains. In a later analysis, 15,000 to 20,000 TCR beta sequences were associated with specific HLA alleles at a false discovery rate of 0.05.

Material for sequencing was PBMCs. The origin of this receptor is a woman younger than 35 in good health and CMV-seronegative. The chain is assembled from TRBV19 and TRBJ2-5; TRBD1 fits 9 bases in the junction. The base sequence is TGTGCCAGTAGTGGAGGACAGGGGCAACAAGAGACCCAGTACTTC. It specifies CASSGGQGQQETQYF.